One sample yielded the 10 T cell receptor beta chains listed below, sequenced in a study of cytomegalovirus exposure and HLA in healthy donors. With 60 Vbeta and 13 Jbeta primers, the PCR was carried out. The protocol was immunoSEQ multiplex PCR, while the TCRdb copy is restricted to in-frame clones and leaves out a portion. The sample has approximately 150,000 clones, around 84% seen once. The sample taken for sequencing was PBMCs. These TCRs come from a man younger than 40 in good health and CMV-seropositive.

The rearrangement links TRBV5-1 to TRBJ2-5, with D perhaps matching TRBD1 (5 bases). Germline CDR1 is SGHRS and CDR2 is YFSETQ. With 4 bases removed from V and 3 bases from J, the gap between germline ends came to 10 bases. CDR3 length: 13 amino acids. The chain's CDR3 is CASSRQGEETQYF. The CDR3 region has the DNA TGCGCCAGCAGCCGCCAGGGTGAAGAGACCCAGTACTTC.

The V gene is TRBV5-1, the J gene TRBJ2-5, with TRBD1 identical over 8 bases. Germline CDR1 SGHRS, CDR2 YFSETQ. The ends lost 7 bases at V and 4 bases at J; junction bases unmatched: 15. CDR3 length: 16 amino acids. The CDR3 region is CASRAPGGSLSETQYF. Written as DNA, the CDR3 is TGCGCCAGCCGTGCACCAGGGGGCAGTTTATCAGAGACCCAGTACTTC.

The chain employs TRBV10-3 and TRBJ2-7, with a possible D match to TRBD2 (5 bases). The CDR3 is 14 amino acids. Trimming shortened V by 5 bases and J by 2 bases, and 13 bases separated the two germline ends. Germline assignment: CDR1 ENHRY and CDR2 SYGVKD. CDR3 DNA sequence: TGTGCCATCAGTAACGAGGGAGCACCCTACGAGCAGTACGTC. It codes for CAISNEGAPYEQYV.

The CDR3 here is CASSRTFNQPQHF. As DNA, the CDR3 is TGCGCCAGCAGCAGAACTTTCAATCAGCCCCAGCATTTT. V usage is TRBV4-1 and J usage is TRBJ1-5; D call uncertain. From germline, CDR1 is MGHRA and CDR2 YSYEKL. The CDR3 contains 13 residues. Deletions cut 5 bases from V and 3 bases from J, with 8 bases between.

The genes are TRBV25-1 and TRBJ1-4, with D unclear. The germline V gene has CDR1 MGHDK and CDR2 SYGVNS. Between the trimmed V and J ends, which lost 8 bases and 4 bases, there was a span of 20 bases. This CDR3 is built from 16 residues. CDR3 in amino acids: CASPPHNGFFNEKLFF. The CDR3 DNA reads as TGTGCCAGCCCTCCCCACAACGGGTTTTTTAATGAAAAACTGTTTTTT. Together with reference TRBV25-1 and TRBJ1-4, the CDR3 gives the full variable domain: EADIYQTPRYLVIGTGKKITLECSQTMGHDKMYWYQQDPGMELHLIHYSYGVNSTEKGDLSSESTVSRIRTEHFPLTLESARPSHTSQYLCASPPHNGFFNEKLFFGSGTQLSVL.

The chain has TRBV30 and TRBJ1-6; D not certain. The germline CDR1 and CDR2 sequences are GTSNPN and SVGIG (reference sequence). V lost 1 base and J 5 bases, leaving 6 bases between the germline ends. The CDR3 consists of 13 residues. The CDR3 region is CAWSGQDNSPLHF. DNA of the CDR3: TGTGCCTGGAGTGGGCAGGATAATTCACCCCTCCACTTT.

This chain connects TRBV6-1 to TRBJ2-7; 7 nucleotides match TRBD2. The CDR3 has 12 residues. With 11 bases clipped from V and 2 bases from J, the junction kept 6 bases outside the gene matches. Germline V CDR1 and CDR2: MNHNS, SASEGT. The CDR3 is CAALSGTYEQYV. CDR3 bases: TGTGCCGCCCTGAGCGGGACCTACGAGCAGTACGTC.

V and J are TRBV27 and TRBJ1-1; D may be TRBD1 (6 bases). Per the germline V gene, CDR1 is MNHEY and CDR2 is SMNVEV (reference sequence). Deletions cut 6 bases from V and 5 bases from J, with 22 bases between. CDR3 size: 16 residues. This chain's CDR3 is CASSTPRGGWGTEAFF. The CDR3 DNA is TGTGCCAGCAGCACCCCTCGGGGGGGCTGGGGAACTGAAGCTTTCTTT.

The V call is TRBV19, the J call TRBJ2-1; 8 bases are shared with TRBD2. Germline V gene lookup returns CDR1 LNHDA and CDR2 SQIVND (reference sequence). V gave up 4 bases and J gave up 4 bases; unmatched junction bases: 6. The CDR3 loop spans 15 amino acids. CDR3 DNA sequence: TGTGCCAGTAGTAGGGCTAGCGGGCAATACAATGAGCAGTTCTTC. Its protein product is CASSRASGQYNEQFF.

The chain employs TRBV28 and TRBJ1-1; 7 nucleotides line up with TRBD1. Germline trimming cut 3 bases from V and 7 bases from J; bases unmatched to any gene: 11. Germline V gene lookup returns CDR1 MDHEN and CDR2 SYDVKM. The CDR3 is 15 amino acids. The CDR3: CASSLISRDSIEAFF. The CDR3, as DNA: TGTGCCAGCAGTTTGATTTCGAGGGACAGTATTGAAGCTTTCTTT.